This T cell receptor beta chain is drawn from a study of beta chain features in type 1 diabetes. Turning to the study itself: Comparable age, gender and cell yields were observed in patients relative to healthy donors. Study-level findings and limits: Researchers report that Type 1 diabetes patients had moderately but significantly shorter TCRB CDR3s across all four CD4+ subsets.

The V and J ends lost 5 bases and 6 bases, in that order; junction bases with no gene match: 6. The CDR3 runs 13 residues. CDR1 is SEHNR, CDR2 FQNEAQ, per germline (reference sequence). Notes on this clone: The antigen is not known.

The authors reverse transcribed all of the isolated RNA, so sequencing captured expressed TCRB transcripts. Naive, central memory and regulatory T cell samples averaged roughly 3.5 million reads. This table comes from immunoSEQ multiplex PCR, and its TCRdb copy is limited to in-frame clones, with some not included. The sample contains hundreds of thousands of clones, around 28% of which appear only once. The rearrangement uses TRBV7-9 and TRBJ2-5, with 7 nucleotides matching TRBD2. The origin of this receptor is a man younger than 30 in good health. The material sequenced was naive CD4+ T cells from blood. Here the CDR3 DNA reads TGTGCCAGCAGCCTGGGGGGGTCACAGACCCAGTACTTC. The encoded protein is CASSLGGSQTQYF. Full variable domain (rest looked up from reference TRBV7-9 and TRBJ2-5): DTGVSQNPRHKITKRGQNVTFRCDPISEHNRLYWYRQTLGQGPEFLTYFQNEAQLEKSRLLSDRFSAERPKGSFSTLEIQRTEQGDSAMYLCASSLGGSQTQYFGPGTRLLVL.